The clone carrying this T cell receptor delta chain showed up many times. Trimming took 0 bases from V and 3 from J, leaving 25 bases between them. Germline CDR1 GEAIGNYY, CDR2 EKD. This CDR3 is built from 19 residues. The source of the sample is a study of gamma-delta T cells after stem cell transplantation. TCRdb reapplied CATT to the RT-PCR reads. This sample carries some 10,000 delta-chain clones, about 1.2% of them seen once, and the ten largest clones take about a tenth. This receptor was taken from a human donor. It is not recorded whose cells these are; they may come from a transplant donor. The sequenced sample was gamma-delta T cells. The rearrangement links TRDV2 to TRDJ1; perhaps TRDD3 as D (5 bases). The CDR3 here is CACDTVLGVRDQKADKLIF. The CDR3 coding sequence is TGTGCCTGTGACACCGTGTTGGGAGTAAGGGATCAAAAGGCCGATAAACTCATCTTT.